This TCR beta chain was sequenced for a study of T cells in localized non-small cell lung cancer. General study points: Adjacent uninvolved lung tissue had the highest T cell clonality, exceeding tumor. Elevated blood T cell density was associated with longer overall survival.

A note on this clone: Its antigen is currently unknown.

TCRdb's table, derived via immunoSEQ multiplex PCR, lists solely in-frame clones and lacks some. The table has fewer than 50,000 clones, 83% seen once. V was clipped by 2 bases and J by 8 bases; unmatched bases: 17. Germline V CDR1 and CDR2: MNHNS, SASEGT. The CDR3 has 17 residues. Source: PBMCs, taken before any cancer treatment. This chain uses TRBV6-1 with TRBJ1-2; 7 bases agree with TRBD1. This TCR came from a man aged 35 to 70 with stage II lung adenocarcinoma. The CDR3 DNA reads as TGTGCCAGCAGTGAACTTAACCGCGTTTCATGGACAGGAGGCTACACCTTC. Translating it yields CASSELNRVSWTGGYTF.